The 9 T cell receptor beta chains below come from one sample, sequenced in a study of cytomegalovirus exposure and HLA in healthy donors. Sequencing was performed with immunoSEQ multiplex PCR; in TCRdb, only in-frame clones are kept and a portion is missing. The sample lists some 150,000 clones; roughly 89% were seen once. Material: PBMCs. The receptors come from a woman in her thirties in good health and CMV-seronegative.

This chain joins TRBV5-4 and TRBJ2-2; 9 bases match TRBD2. The CDR3 covers 18 residues. V dropped 4 bases and J dropped 1; count of bases not matched to a gene: 11. Germline V gene lookup returns CDR1 SGHNT and CDR2 YYREEE (reference sequence). The CDR3 protein is CASSPAAIAGENTGELFF. The CDR3 region has the DNA TGTGCCAGCAGCCCAGCTGCAATAGCGGGGGAGAACACCGGGGAGCTGTTTTTT.

This clone came up once. This rearrangement joins TRBV5-6 to TRBJ1-6; no reliable D call. Trimming left V 0 bases short and J 8 bases short, with 15 bases between. From germline, CDR1 is SGHDT and CDR2 YYEEEE. This CDR3 has 16 residues. The CDR3 nucleotides read TGTGCCAGCAGCTTGGAAATGACCCCCGGGTATTCACCCCTCCACTTT. This gives the protein CASSLEMTPGYSPLHF. Full variable domain (outside the CDR3, taken from reference TRBV5-6 and TRBJ1-6): DAGVTQSPTHLIKTRGQQVTLRCSPKSGHDTVSWYQQALGQGPQFIFQYYEEEERQRGNFPDRFSGHQFPNYSSELNVNALLLGDSALYLCASSLEMTPGYSPLHFGNGTRLTVT.

The chain couples TRBV6-5 to TRBJ1-1, with 10 bases aligning to TRBD1. V dropped 8 bases and J dropped 5; count of bases not matched to a gene: 5. CDR3 length: 13 amino acids. Germline values: CDR1 MNHEY, CDR2 SVGAGI. The CDR3 loop reads CASRTGGRTEAFF. The DNA for the CDR3 is TGTGCCAGCCGGACAGGGGGAAGAACTGAAGCTTTCTTT.

The rearrangement links TRBV10-3 to TRBJ1-2; D gene ambiguous. The CDR3 sequence is 13 residues long. The germline V and J ends were trimmed by 4 bases and 4 bases, with 10 bases remaining between them. The germline CDR1 and CDR2 sequences are ENHRY and SYGVKD. The DNA of the CDR3 is TGTGCCATCAGTGCCAGGAACCTCTATGGCTACACCTTC. This gives the protein CAISARNLYGYTF.

The V gene is TRBV5-1, the J gene TRBJ2-3; maybe TRBD2 (6 bases). CDR1 and CDR2 (germline): SGHRS, YFSETQ. V lost 0 bases and J 0 bases, leaving 11 bases between the germline ends. This CDR3 region has 16 residues. CDR3 loop: CASSLDGGWSTDTQYF. The CDR3, as DNA: TGCGCCAGCAGCTTGGACGGGGGATGGAGCACAGATACGCAGTATTTT.

This clone was detected only once. This CDR3 reads CATRASPQNTEAFF. DNA of the CDR3: TGTGCCACCAGAGCAAGCCCGCAGAACACTGAAGCTTTCTTT. This chain uses TRBV6-1 with TRBJ1-1; D is unresolved. Germline V CDR1 and CDR2: MNHNS, SASEGT. Trimming removed 10 bases at V and 1 base at J, with 16 bases between. The CDR3 contains 14 residues.

This chain joins TRBV6-1 and TRBJ1-4; 9 bases fit TRBD1. Trimming removed 4 bases from V and 8 bases from J; junction bases left unmatched: 5. CDR1 is MNHNS, CDR2 SASEGT, per germline. CDR3 size: 14 residues. CDR3 bases: TGTGCCAGCAGTGGGACAGGGGTTCGGGAAAAACTGTTTTTT. Its translation is CASSGTGVREKLFF.

This clone was observed a single time. In nucleotides, the CDR3 is TGTGCCAGTAGGGGGACTAGTGCGGGAAACTCCTACAATGAGCAGTTCTTC. Translated, it gives CASRGTSAGNSYNEQFF. The chain joins TRBV19 to TRBJ2-1, with TRBD2 identical over 8 bases. V shed 6 bases, J shed 0 bases, and the junction held 10 bases outside the gene matches. Germline CDR1 is LNHDA and CDR2 is SQIVND (reference sequence). The CDR3 has 17 amino acids.

V is TRBV6-5 and J is TRBJ2-7; a possible D gene is TRBD1 (6 bases). This CDR3 is 13 amino acids long. V was pared by 6 bases and J by 3 bases, with 12 bases between. From germline, CDR1 is MNHEY and CDR2 SVGAGI. CDR3 coding DNA: TGTGCCAGCAGCCCGGACAGTAGCTACGAGCAGTACTTC. As protein: CASSPDSSYEQYF.